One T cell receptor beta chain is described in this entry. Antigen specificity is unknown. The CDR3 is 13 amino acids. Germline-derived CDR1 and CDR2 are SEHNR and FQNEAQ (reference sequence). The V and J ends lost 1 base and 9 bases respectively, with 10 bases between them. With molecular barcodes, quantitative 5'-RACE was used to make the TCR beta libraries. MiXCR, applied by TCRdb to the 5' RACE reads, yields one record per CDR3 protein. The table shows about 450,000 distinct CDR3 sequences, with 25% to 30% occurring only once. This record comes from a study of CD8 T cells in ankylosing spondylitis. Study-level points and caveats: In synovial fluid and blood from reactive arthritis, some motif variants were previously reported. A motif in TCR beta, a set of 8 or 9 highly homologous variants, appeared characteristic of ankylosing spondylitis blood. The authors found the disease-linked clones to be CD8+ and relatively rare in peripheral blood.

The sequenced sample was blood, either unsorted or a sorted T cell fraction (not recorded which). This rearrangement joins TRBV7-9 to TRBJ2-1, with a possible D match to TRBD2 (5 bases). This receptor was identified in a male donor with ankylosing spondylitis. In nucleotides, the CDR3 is TGTGCCAGCAGCTTAGTCTCCGGAGGTGAGCAGTTCTTC. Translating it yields CASSLVSGGEQFF.